This T cell receptor beta chain was documented in a study of Tregs in tolerant kidney transplant recipients. This CDR3 has 15 amino acids. The V end was cut by 6 bases, the J end by 8 bases, with 19 bases between. Germline loops: CDR1 SEHNR, CDR2 FQNEAQ (reference sequence). Produced via immunoSEQ multiplex PCR; TCRdb's table is partial and in-frame only. Among under 50,000 clones, about 90% were seen once, and the ten largest hold 0.55% to 0.75%. Regarding this clone: Its antigen is as yet unknown.

Study-level results: Biological reproducibility was not directly addressed, but technical replication error appeared minimal. The small number of patients limits these findings pending further validation.

CD4+CD25+CD127- Tregs, CD4+CD25- non-Tregs, CD4 and CD8 cells were sorted. Before regulatory T cell sorting, thawed PBMCs rested overnight at 37°C in around 200 IU/ml IL-2. This chain joins TRBV7-9 and TRBJ1-4; a weak D match, TRBD1 (5 bases). The sample consisted of Tregs from blood. The sequence derives from a human donor in good health. CDR3 DNA: TGTGCCAGCAGTCGACCCCGGGACCCGATAGAAAAACTGTTTTTT. Translating it yields CASSRPRDPIEKLFF. Complete variable domain (other parts from reference TRBV7-9 and TRBJ1-4): DTGVSQNPRHKITKRGQNVTFRCDPISEHNRLYWYRQTLGQGPEFLTYFQNEAQLEKSRLLSDRFSAERPKGSFSTLEIQRTEQGDSAMYLCASSRPRDPIEKLFFGSGTQLSVL.